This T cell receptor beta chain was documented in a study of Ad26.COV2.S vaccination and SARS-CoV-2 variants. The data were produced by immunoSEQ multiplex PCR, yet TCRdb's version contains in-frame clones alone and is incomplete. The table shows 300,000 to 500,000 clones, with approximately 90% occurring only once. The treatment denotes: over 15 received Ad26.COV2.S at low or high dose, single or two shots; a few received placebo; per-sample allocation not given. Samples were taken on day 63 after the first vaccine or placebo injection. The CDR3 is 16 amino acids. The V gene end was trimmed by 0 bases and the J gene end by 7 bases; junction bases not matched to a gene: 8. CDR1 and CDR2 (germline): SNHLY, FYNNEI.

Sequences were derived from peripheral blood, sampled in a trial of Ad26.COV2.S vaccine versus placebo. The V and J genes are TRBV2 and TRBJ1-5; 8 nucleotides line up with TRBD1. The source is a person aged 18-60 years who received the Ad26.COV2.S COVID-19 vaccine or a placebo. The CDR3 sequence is CASSEAHRGVGQPQHF. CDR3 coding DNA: TGTGCCAGCAGTGAAGCGCACAGGGGGGTCGGGCAGCCCCAGCATTTT. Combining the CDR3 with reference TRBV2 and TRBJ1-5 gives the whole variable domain EPEVTQTPSHQVTQMGQEVILRCVPISNHLYFYWYRQILGQKVEFLVSFYNNEISEKSEIFDDQFSVERPDGSNFTLKIRSTKLEDSAMYFCASSEAHRGVGQPQHFGDGTRLSIL.